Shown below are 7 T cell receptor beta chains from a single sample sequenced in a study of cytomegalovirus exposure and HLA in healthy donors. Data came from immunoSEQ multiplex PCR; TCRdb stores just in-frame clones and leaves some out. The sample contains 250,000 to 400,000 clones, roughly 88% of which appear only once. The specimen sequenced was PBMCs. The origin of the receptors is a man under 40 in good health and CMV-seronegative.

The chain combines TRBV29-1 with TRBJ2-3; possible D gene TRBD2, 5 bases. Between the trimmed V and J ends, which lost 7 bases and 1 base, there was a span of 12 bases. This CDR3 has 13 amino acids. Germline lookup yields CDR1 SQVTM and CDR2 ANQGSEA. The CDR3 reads CSGTSHGTDTQYF. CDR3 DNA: TGCAGCGGCACTAGTCACGGCACAGATACGCAGTATTTT.

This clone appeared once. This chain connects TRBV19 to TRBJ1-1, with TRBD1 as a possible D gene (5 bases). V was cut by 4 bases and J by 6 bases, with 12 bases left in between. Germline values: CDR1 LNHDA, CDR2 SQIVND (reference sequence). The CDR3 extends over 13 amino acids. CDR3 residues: CASSNRGVAEAFF. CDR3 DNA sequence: TGTGCCAGTAGTAATAGGGGCGTGGCTGAAGCTTTCTTT.

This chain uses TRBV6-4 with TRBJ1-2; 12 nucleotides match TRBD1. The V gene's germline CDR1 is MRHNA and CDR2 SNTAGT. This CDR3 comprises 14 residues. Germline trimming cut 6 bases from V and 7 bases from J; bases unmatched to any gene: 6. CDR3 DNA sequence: TGTGCCAGCAGGCCGGGACAGGGGGCGGCTGGCTACACCTTC. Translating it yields CASRPGQGAAGYTF.

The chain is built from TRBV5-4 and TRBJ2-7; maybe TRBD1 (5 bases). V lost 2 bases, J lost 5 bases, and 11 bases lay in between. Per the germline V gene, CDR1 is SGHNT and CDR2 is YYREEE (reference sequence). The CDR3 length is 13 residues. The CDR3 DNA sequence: TGTGCCAGCAGCTTCAGCAGGGTCCACGAGCAGTACTTC. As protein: CASSFSRVHEQYF.

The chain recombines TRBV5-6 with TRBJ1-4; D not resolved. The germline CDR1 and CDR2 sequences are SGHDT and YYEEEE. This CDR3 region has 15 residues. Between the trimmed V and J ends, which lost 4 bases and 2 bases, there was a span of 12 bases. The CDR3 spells CASSRIGGTNEKLFF. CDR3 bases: TGTGCCAGCAGCCGGATTGGCGGCACTAATGAAAAACTGTTTTTT.

CDR3: CASSAGTGWDEQFF. The CDR3 DNA reads TGTGCCAGCAGTGCGGGGACAGGGTGGGATGAGCAGTTCTTC. The chain carries TRBV11-2 and TRBJ2-1; 9 nucleotides match TRBD1. V shed 6 bases and J 8 bases; nucleotides not matched to a gene: 8. The CDR3 is 14 amino acids. Germline CDR1 and CDR2: SGHAT and FQNNGV.

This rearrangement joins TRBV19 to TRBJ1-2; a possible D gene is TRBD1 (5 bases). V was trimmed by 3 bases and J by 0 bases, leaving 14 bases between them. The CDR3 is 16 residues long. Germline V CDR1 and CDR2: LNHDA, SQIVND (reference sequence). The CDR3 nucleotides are TGTGCCAGTAGTATTGAAGGGGCGGCCCCTAACTATGGCTACACCTTC. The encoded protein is CASSIEGAAPNYGYTF.